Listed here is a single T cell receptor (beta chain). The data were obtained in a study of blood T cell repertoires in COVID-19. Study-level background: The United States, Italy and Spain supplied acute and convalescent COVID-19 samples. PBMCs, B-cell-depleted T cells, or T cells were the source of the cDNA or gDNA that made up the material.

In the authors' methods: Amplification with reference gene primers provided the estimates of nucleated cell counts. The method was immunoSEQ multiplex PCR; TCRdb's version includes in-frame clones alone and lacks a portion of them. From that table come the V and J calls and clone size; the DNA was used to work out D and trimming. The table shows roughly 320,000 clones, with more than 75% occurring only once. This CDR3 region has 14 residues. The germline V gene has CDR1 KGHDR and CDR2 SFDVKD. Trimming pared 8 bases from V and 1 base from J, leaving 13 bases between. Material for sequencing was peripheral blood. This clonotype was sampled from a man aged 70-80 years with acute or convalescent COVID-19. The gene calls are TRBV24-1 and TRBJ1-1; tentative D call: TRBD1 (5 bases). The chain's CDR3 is CATTTDTGNTEAFF. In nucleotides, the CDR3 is TGTGCCACCACGACAGATACAGGGAACACTGAAGCTTTCTTT.